One and the same sample provided the 12 T cell receptor beta chains below, sequenced in a study of pediatric ulcerative colitis. Some clones are missing from TCRdb's copy, which holds only in-frame ones; the method was immunoSEQ multiplex PCR. The sample contains about 64,000 clones, around 85% of which appear only once. Sequenced material: blood. These receptors came from a boy younger than 18 with severe ulcerative colitis.

This chain joins TRBV7-2 and TRBJ2-5, with 7 bases fitting TRBD2. This CDR3 is 16 amino acids long. Germline assignment: CDR1 SGHTA and CDR2 FQGNSA. V lost 2 bases and J lost 7; bases outside the gene matches: 13. The CDR3 sequence: CASSLMGVGGDGTQYF. CDR3 bases: TGTGCCAGCAGCTTAATGGGAGTGGGAGGGGACGGGACCCAGTACTTC.

Notes on this clone: The junction and the germline gene differ at one end; a read error may be behind it. The genes are TRBV30 and TRBJ1-1; D gene unclear. The CDR3 runs to 11 residues. Germline V gives CDR1 GTSNPN, CDR2 SVGIG (reference sequence). CDR3: CAWSAEGLGNF. The CDR3 nucleotides are TGTGCCTGGAGCGCCGAGGGCTTAGGGAATTTT. The variable domain in full, completed from reference TRBV30 and TRBJ1-1, reads SQTIHQWPATLVQPVGSPLSLECTVEGTSNPNLYWYRQAAGRGLQLLFYSVGIGQISSEVPQNLSASRPQDRQFILSSKKLLLSDSGFYLCAWSAEGLGNFGQGTRLTVV.

The chain couples TRBV29-1 to TRBJ1-4; 7 nucleotides align to TRBD1. There are 14 residues in the CDR3. CDR1 SQVTM and CDR2 ANQGSEA come from the germline V gene. V was clipped by 2 bases and J by 7 bases; unmatched bases: 7. CDR3 nucleotide sequence: TGCAGCGTTGAACTTTCAGGGGGTCGTGAAAAACTGTTTTTT. Translated, it gives CSVELSGGREKLFF.

CDR3 region: CASSPGLAGGGEQYF. The CDR3 DNA follows: TGTGCCAGCAGCCCGGGACTAGCGGGAGGGGGAGAGCAGTACTTC. The rearrangement uses TRBV13 and TRBJ2-7; 16 bases map to TRBD2. The germline CDR1 and CDR2 sequences are PRHDT and FYEKMQ (reference sequence). The CDR3 contains 15 residues. V was pared by 5 bases and J by 7 bases, with 5 bases of the junction left unmatched.

This chain uses TRBV25-1 with TRBJ2-1; 11 bases are a match to TRBD2. The germline CDR1 and CDR2 sequences are MGHDK and SYGVNS. This CDR3 contains 16 residues. V was pared by 5 bases and J by 2 bases, with 5 bases of the junction left unmatched. The CDR3 is CASSRLTSGAYNEQFF. CDR3 nucleotide sequence: TGTGCCAGCAGTCGTTTGACTAGCGGGGCCTACAATGAGCAGTTCTTC. The variable domain in full, completed from reference TRBV25-1 and TRBJ2-1, reads EADIYQTPRYLVIGTGKKITLECSQTMGHDKMYWYQQDPGMELHLIHYSYGVNSTEKGDLSSESTVSRIRTEHFPLTLESARPSHTSQYLCASSRLTSGAYNEQFFGPGTRLTVL.

This chain links TRBV6-1 with TRBJ1-5; 9 positions match TRBD1. V shed 7 bases and J 7 bases; nucleotides not matched to a gene: 11. Germline CDR1 is MNHNS and CDR2 is SASEGT. The CDR3 is 15 amino acids. As DNA, the CDR3 is TGTGCCAGCACCGTGGGACAGGGCGTCGGGCAGCCCCAGCATTTT. Translating gives CASTVGQGVGQPQHF.

This chain uses TRBV25-1 with TRBJ1-2; D possibly corresponds to TRBD1 (5 bases). CDR3 length: 12 residues. Trimming took off 5 bases at V and 4 bases at J, with 8 bases between the two ends. Looked up from germline, CDR1 is MGHDK and CDR2 is SYGVNS. The CDR3 DNA reads TGTGCCAGCAGTAAGGGGAGCTATGGCTACACCTTC. Protein: CASSKGSYGYTF.

The chain couples TRBV13 to TRBJ2-7, with a weak D call TRBD2 (5 bases). The CDR3 contains 13 residues. With 6 bases removed from V and 4 bases from J, the gap between germline ends came to 13 bases. From germline, CDR1 is PRHDT and CDR2 FYEKMQ (reference sequence). CDR3 in amino acids: CASSVGAAYEQYF. The CDR3 nucleotides read TGTGCCAGCAGTGTTGGAGCGGCATACGAGCAGTACTTC. The full variable domain, with the rest looked up from reference TRBV13 and TRBJ2-7, is AAGVIQSPRHLIKEKRETATLKCYPIPRHDTVYWYQQGPGQDPQFLISFYEKMQSDKGSIPDRFSAQQFSDYHSELNMSSLELGDSALYFCASSVGAAYEQYFGPGTRLTVT.

This clone was detected a few times. The V and J genes are TRBV6-1 and TRBJ2-3; 12 nucleotides agree with TRBD2. V was pared by 2 bases and J by 4 bases, with 1 base of the junction left unmatched. CDR3 size: 15 residues. Looked up from germline, CDR1 is MNHNS and CDR2 is SASEGT. CDR3 coding DNA: TGTGCCAGCAGTGAACTAGCGGGAGGGCCAGATACGCAGTATTTT. Residues: CASSELAGGPDTQYF.

V is TRBV27 and J is TRBJ2-1; TRBD2 aligns across 13 bases. Germline CDR1 and CDR2: MNHEY and SMNVEV (reference sequence). The CDR3 loop spans 16 amino acids. V lost 4 bases to trimming and J lost 2 bases; unmatched junction nucleotides: 2. CDR3 coding DNA: TGTGCCAGCAGTTACGGGACTAGCGGGGCCTACAATGAGCAGTTCTTC. Its translation: CASSYGTSGAYNEQFF.

This clone was recorded only once. The chain joins TRBV13 to TRBJ2-5; D remains ambiguous. This CDR3 is built from 12 residues. V was shortened by 5 bases and J by 1 base, with 5 bases between the two germline ends. Germline lookup yields CDR1 PRHDT and CDR2 FYEKMQ (reference sequence). DNA for the CDR3: TGTGCCAGCAGCCGCAGCCAAGAGACCCAGTACTTC. Translated: CASSRSQETQYF. Looking up the rest from reference TRBV13 and TRBJ2-5 gives the full variable domain: AAGVIQSPRHLIKEKRETATLKCYPIPRHDTVYWYQQGPGQDPQFLISFYEKMQSDKGSIPDRFSAQQFSDYHSELNMSSLELGDSALYFCASSRSQETQYFGPGTRLLVL.

The chain has TRBV5-8 and TRBJ2-5, with D perhaps TRBD1 or TRBD2 (6 bases each). The CDR3 has 14 amino acids. V was trimmed by 3 bases and J by 6 bases, leaving 15 bases between them. The V gene's germline CDR1 is SGHTS and CDR2 YDEGEE. The CDR3 region has the DNA TGTGCCAGCAGCTCCGGACGGGGGCTAAAGACCCAGTACTTC. As protein: CASSSGRGLKTQYF.